This T cell receptor (beta chain) was retrieved from a study of blood T cell repertoires in COVID-19. The germline V gene has CDR1 SQVTM and CDR2 ANQGSEA. CDR3 size: 14 residues. V was clipped by 6 bases and J by 7 bases; unmatched bases: 8. This table comes from immunoSEQ multiplex PCR, and its TCRdb copy is limited to in-frame clones, with some not included. This repertoire shows tens of thousands of clones, roughly 80% found once; its top ten account for 16%. The chain carries TRBV29-1 and TRBJ1-5; TRBD1 matches at 11 bases. The sample taken for sequencing was peripheral blood. The TCR was taken from a human donor in a cohort sampled during active COVID-19. For the CDR3, the DNA is TGCAGCGTGGGGGGACAGGGGGTAGGCCAGCCCCAGCATTTT. It specifies CSVGGQGVGQPQHF.